These 11 T cell receptor beta chains originate from one sample sequenced in a study of blood T cells in healthy people across ages. Sample-barcoded 5' priming and a J-beta primer mix drove a second PCR of about 6 to 12 cycles. One entry per CDR3 protein, called by TCRdb with MiXCR from the 5' RACE reads. The sample shows 600,000 to 850,000 distinct CDR3 sequences, 20% to 25% of them seen only once. Another study also made use of these data, one on T cells of mothers and their children.

The source material was blood. These receptor sequences come from a boy aged 5-17 years in good health.

This clonotype has a handful of counts. The chain has TRBV27 and TRBJ2-1, with 10 bases identical to TRBD2. Unmatched junction bases numbered 10, after V lost 5 bases and J lost 6 bases. The germline V gene encodes CDR1 MNHEY and CDR2 SMNVEV (reference sequence). This CDR3 is built from 16 residues. The CDR3 region has the DNA TGTGCCAGCAGTACCCTAGCGGGGGAATCGGGCAATGAGCAGTTCTTC. It translates to CASSTLAGESGNEQFF.

This chain uses TRBV6-1 with TRBJ2-6; D ambiguous. The CDR3 is 14 residues long. V was clipped by 2 bases and J by 4 bases, with 6 bases between them. The germline V gene has CDR1 MNHNS and CDR2 SASEGT. The CDR3 reads CASSELGGANVLTF. CDR3 bases: TGTGCCAGCAGTGAACTAGGGGGGGCCAACGTCCTGACTTTC.

This clonotype appeared a few times. It is likely a read error, because the conserved phenylalanine at the end of the CDR3 is missing. The limits of the CDR3 on the DNA are not certain, so only TCRdb's listed CDR3 is given. The rearrangement uses TRBV2 and TRBJ2-7; no check of the table's D call, TRBD2, against the DNA was made. Germline loops: CDR1 SNHLY, CDR2 FYNNEI. The CDR3 has 12 residues if both end residues are counted. The CDR3: CASSQGLAGGLS.

This clonotype was observed a few times. This rearrangement joins TRBV10-3 to TRBJ2-1; no firm D call. The germline V gene has CDR1 ENHRY and CDR2 SYGVKD. This CDR3 spans 15 amino acids. V dropped 3 bases and J dropped 5 bases, with 14 bases sitting between them. Here the CDR3 reads CAISDGSATDNEQFF. In DNA, the CDR3 is TGTGCCATCAGTGACGGAAGCGCGACCGACAATGAGCAGTTCTTC.

This clonotype was seen a few times. This sequence joins TRBV2 and TRBJ2-7, with a tentative D call TRBD1 (6 bases). The CDR3 covers 13 residues. Germline V gene lookup returns CDR1 SNHLY and CDR2 FYNNEI. Between the trimmed V and J ends, which lost 5 bases and 2 bases, there was a span of 10 bases. This CDR3 reads CASSIAGAYEQYF. DNA for the CDR3: TGTGCCAGCAGTATAGCAGGGGCCTACGAGCAGTACTTC.

The J gene is TRBJ2-3, the V gene TRBV4-3; D is unresolved. Trimming took 0 bases from V and 6 from J, leaving 13 bases between them. CDR1 is LGHNA and CDR2 is YSLEER in the germline V gene. The CDR3 loop spans 15 amino acids. The CDR3 DNA follows: TGCGCCAGCAGCCAAGATTATACAGCCGAGGATACGCAGTATTTT. Translation gives CASSQDYTAEDTQYF.

This clonotype was observed a handful of times. V gene TRBV29-1 combines with J gene TRBJ2-6, with a weak D call TRBD1 (5 bases). The germline CDR1 and CDR2 sequences are SQVTM and ANQGSEA. This CDR3 is 18 amino acids long. The V gene lost 4 bases and the J gene lost 1 base, with 20 bases spanning the gap. The CDR3 loop is CSVVGATSIGSGANVLTF. The CDR3 region has the DNA TGCAGCGTTGTAGGGGCCACCTCCATAGGGTCTGGGGCCAACGTCCTGACTTTC.

CDR3 residues: CASSQDPTSGPYNEQFF. CDR3 DNA sequence: TGCGCCAGCAGCCAAGACCCGACTAGCGGCCCCTACAATGAGCAGTTCTTC. The chain recombines TRBV4-3 with TRBJ2-1; TRBD2 matches 9 bases. This CDR3 has 17 amino acids. Germline V gene data show CDR1 as LGHNA and CDR2 as YSLEER. After removal of 0 bases from V and 2 bases from J, the junction contained 5 bases not matched to a gene.

The gene calls are TRBV7-2 and TRBJ2-5, with 16 positions matching TRBD2. Germline trimming cut 7 bases from V and 9 bases from J; bases unmatched to any gene: 8. The CDR3 runs to 15 residues. Germline assignment: CDR1 SGHTA and CDR2 FQGNSA. CDR3 sequence: CASNTAGTSGGAQYF. The CDR3 DNA follows: TGTGCCAGCAACACTGCCGGGACTAGCGGGGGGGCCCAGTACTTC.

This clonotype was observed a handful of times. The chain couples TRBV6-6 to TRBJ2-7; the D is unclear. Deletions cut 4 bases from V and 4 bases from J, with 8 bases between. This CDR3 comprises 12 residues. Germline lookup yields CDR1 MNHNY and CDR2 SVGAGI (reference sequence). In DNA form, the CDR3 reads TGTGCCAGCAGTTTTGACAAATACGAGCAGTACTTC. This codes for CASSFDKYEQYF.

The gene calls are TRBV6-2 or TRBV6-3 and TRBJ2-5; 9 nucleotides align to TRBD1. The germline V gene encodes CDR1 MNHEY and CDR2 SVGEGT. The CDR3 totals 15 residues. J lost 7 bases, V lost 5 bases, and 11 bases had no gene match. CDR3 amino acids: CASSKTRTGVGTQYF. In DNA form, the CDR3 reads TGTGCCAGCAGTAAAACCCGGACAGGGGTGGGGACCCAGTACTTC.